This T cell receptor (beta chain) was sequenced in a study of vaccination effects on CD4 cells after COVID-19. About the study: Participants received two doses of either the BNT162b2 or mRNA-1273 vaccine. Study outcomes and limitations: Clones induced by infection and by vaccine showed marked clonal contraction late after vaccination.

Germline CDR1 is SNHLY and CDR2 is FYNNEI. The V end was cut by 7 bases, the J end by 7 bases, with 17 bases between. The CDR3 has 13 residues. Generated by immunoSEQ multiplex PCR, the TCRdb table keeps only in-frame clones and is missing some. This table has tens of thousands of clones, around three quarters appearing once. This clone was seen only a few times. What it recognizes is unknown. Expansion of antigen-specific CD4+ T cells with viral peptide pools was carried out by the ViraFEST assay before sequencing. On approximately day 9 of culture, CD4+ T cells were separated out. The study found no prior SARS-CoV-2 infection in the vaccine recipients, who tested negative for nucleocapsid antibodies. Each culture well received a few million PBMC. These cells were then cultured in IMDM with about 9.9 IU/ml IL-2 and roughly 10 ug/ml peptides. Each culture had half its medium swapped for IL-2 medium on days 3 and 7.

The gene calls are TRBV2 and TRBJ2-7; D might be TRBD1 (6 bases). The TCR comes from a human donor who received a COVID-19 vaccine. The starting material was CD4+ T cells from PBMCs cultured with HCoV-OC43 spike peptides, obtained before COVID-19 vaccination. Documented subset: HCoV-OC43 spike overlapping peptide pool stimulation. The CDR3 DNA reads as TGTGCCAGCAATATACAGGGTTTTGGGGAGCAGTACGTC. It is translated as CASNIQGFGEQYV.